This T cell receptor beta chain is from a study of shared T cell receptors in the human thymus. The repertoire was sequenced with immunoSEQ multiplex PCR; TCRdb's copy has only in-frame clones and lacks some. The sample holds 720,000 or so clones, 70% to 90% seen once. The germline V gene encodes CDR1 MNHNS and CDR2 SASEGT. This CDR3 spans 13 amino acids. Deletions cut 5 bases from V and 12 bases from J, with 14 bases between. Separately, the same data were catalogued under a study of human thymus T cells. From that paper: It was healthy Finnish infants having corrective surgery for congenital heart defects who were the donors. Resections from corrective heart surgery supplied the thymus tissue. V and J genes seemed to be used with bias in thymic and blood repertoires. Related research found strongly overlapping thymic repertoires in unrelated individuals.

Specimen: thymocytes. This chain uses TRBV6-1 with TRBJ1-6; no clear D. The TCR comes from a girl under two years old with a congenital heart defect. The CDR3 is CASSLPGPVPLHF. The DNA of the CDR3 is TGTGCCAGCAGTTTACCGGGTCCCGTACCCCTCCACTTT.